The entry that follows covers one T cell receptor (beta chain) sequence. What it binds is unknown. CDR1 and CDR2 from the germline V gene are MGHRA and YSYEKL. This CDR3 is 15 amino acids long. With 0 bases removed from V and 1 base from J, the gap between germline ends came to 9 bases. The data originate from a study of early T cells in non-severe SARS-CoV-2 infection. Unique molecular identifiers were added to individual cDNA molecules. TCRdb used MiXCR to reprocess the 5' RACE reads, holding one entry per CDR3 protein. The sample includes roughly 47,000 distinct CDR3 sequences, roughly 23% seen only once; the top ten take 4.5% to 5%. General study results and limits: Private and CD4 specificities were missed by VDJdb matching, which favored anti-spike CD8 responses.

The TCR sequence derives from an adult who was a healthcare worker with PCR-confirmed SARS-CoV-2 infection or an uninfected control (not recorded which). Sequencing used whole blood, obtained at baseline. The gene calls are TRBV4-1 and TRBJ2-5; D is unresolved. The CDR3 nucleotides read TGCGCCAGCAGCCAAGATAGGACGGCCCAAGAGACCCAGTACTTC. As protein: CASSQDRTAQETQYF.